The source of this TCR beta chain is a study of vaccination and CD4 T cells after COVID-19. Study summary: Two Hispanic individuals were among six male and four female convalescent patients. Overall study results and limits: Detection of a median around 85% of reactive clones in convalescent patients was confined to the period after vaccination.

The CDR3 length is 15 residues. Germline V gives CDR1 MNHEY, CDR2 SVGEGT. The ends were cut back, 2 bases at V and 6 bases at J, with 13 bases in the middle. The treatment denotes: 10-day PBMC culture with coronavirus spike peptide pools or control peptides (ViraFEST assay). US Alpha, Beta and Delta variants postdated the positive PCR dates, which ran from March to December 2020. This clonotype was counted between two and nine times. Its specificity is unknown. An Oncomine TCR Beta short-read assay was used to sequence the DNA from cultured CD4+ T cells. One entry per CDR3 protein, called by TCRdb with MiXCR from the PCR reads. The table lists approximately 14,000 distinct CDR3 sequences, roughly 42% of them singletons, with 14% to 15% in the top ten.

Sequenced: CD4+ T cells from blood, cultured in vitro. The TCR was taken from a human donor who had recovered from COVID-19. This chain links TRBV6-2 or TRBV6-3 with TRBJ2-2; D is possibly TRBD1 or TRBD2 (5 bases each). The CDR3: CASSYPARGAGELFF. The CDR3 nucleotides are TGTGCCAGCAGTTACCCCGCCCGGGGCGCCGGGGAGCTGTTTTTT.